The clone carrying this T cell receptor (beta chain) turned up a few times. Antigen: not known. For the second PCR, which ran for roughly 6 to 12 cycles, a sample-barcoded 5' primer and a J-beta primer mix were used. Each TCR beta cDNA got a 12-nucleotide random molecular identifier. TCRdb analysed the 5' RACE reads with MiXCR anew, one entry per CDR3 protein. This table holds about 1.4 million distinct CDR3 sequences, approximately 59% found once. Trimming cost V 1 base and J 0 bases; bases outside gene matches: 3. Germline loops: CDR1 MGHRA, CDR2 YSYEKL. This CDR3 contains 15 residues. The sample is drawn from a study of blood T cells in healthy people across ages. Study-level background: Researchers report that template switching captured about one barcoded beta molecule per two T cells.

Study results and limitations: It was held that the diversity estimates obtained from one million T cells were underestimates. Long-lived donors carried more naive CD4+ cells and greater diversity than aged donors.

The chain carries TRBV4-1 and TRBJ2-7; 7 nucleotides line up with TRBD1. The sample comprised blood. The TCR originated in a man aged 18 to 30 in good health. The DNA for the CDR3 is TGCGCCAGCAGCCAAGTAACAGGGGCCTCCTACGAGCAGTACTTC. This sequence encodes CASSQVTGASYEQYF.